A selection of T cell receptor beta chains follows, all from one sample in a study of neurological immune-mediated disorders. MiXCR, applied by TCRdb to the 5' RACE reads, yields one record per CDR3 protein. The sample contains more than 25,000 distinct CDR3 sequences, 12% of which appear only once. The sequenced sample consisted of PBMCs. The receptors originated from a woman aged 60-75 years in good health. CDR3s include the opening cysteine and the closing phenylalanine or tryptophan.

v_gene: TRBV6-5
j_gene: TRBJ1-2
CDR3aa: CASSYSEGANYGYTF

v_gene: TRBV15
j_gene: TRBJ2-5
CDR3aa: CATSRDRISLGAQYF

v_gene: TRBV9
j_gene: TRBJ1-1
CDR3aa: CASSSSTNTEAFF

v_gene: TRBV11-2
j_gene: TRBJ2-1
CDR3aa: CASSVTAYNEQFF

v_gene: TRBV20-1
j_gene: TRBJ1-1
CDR3aa: CSARNLEAFF

v_gene: TRBV7-2
j_gene: TRBJ1-1
CDR3aa: CASSSQRGNTEAFF

v_gene: TRBV28
j_gene: TRBJ2-3
CDR3aa: CASTRTDTDTQYF

v_gene: TRBV12-3/TRBV12-4
j_gene: TRBJ2-2
CDR3aa: CASSLGRQGTGELFF

v_gene: TRBV7-9
j_gene: TRBJ2-7
CDR3aa: CASSLQQAQYF

v_gene: TRBV6-5
j_gene: TRBJ1-1
CDR3aa: CASSFIYGSTEAFF

v_gene: TRBV4-2
j_gene: TRBJ1-6
CDR3aa: CASRRDNHENSPLHF

v_gene: TRBV5-6
j_gene: TRBJ2-7
CDR3aa: CASSSTTGPSTIYEQYF

v_gene: TRBV21-1
j_gene: TRBJ1-1
CDR3aa: CARRTSNTEAFF

v_gene: TRBV9
j_gene: TRBJ1-1
CDR3aa: CASSPHGGGNTEAFF

v_gene: TRBV20-1
j_gene: TRBJ2-3
CDR3aa: CSARGYGGGGSTDTQYF

v_gene: TRBV20-1
j_gene: TRBJ2-3
CDR3aa: CSARGLIAGERTDTQYF

v_gene: TRBV29-1
j_gene: TRBJ1-2
CDR3aa: CSVGETDYGYTF

v_gene: TRBV7-2
j_gene: TRBJ2-7
CDR3aa: CASSPGRGNYEQYF

v_gene: TRBV5-1
j_gene: TRBJ2-2
CDR3aa: CTSSVHGPFTGELFF

v_gene: TRBV20-1
j_gene: TRBJ1-5
CDR3aa: CSASDRVGPQHF

v_gene: TRBV12-3/TRBV12-4
j_gene: TRBJ2-2
CDR3aa: CASSLRGVSGELFF

v_gene: TRBV2
j_gene: TRBJ1-5
CDR3aa: CASSEDRNQPQHF

v_gene: TRBV20-1
j_gene: TRBJ2-3
CDR3aa: CSARDHKGKAGTDTQYF

v_gene: TRBV5-1
j_gene: TRBJ2-3
CDR3aa: CASSLSGQGGRDTQYF

v_gene: TRBV20-1
j_gene: TRBJ1-1
CDR3aa: CSASEAGHPAFF

v_gene: TRBV20-1
j_gene: TRBJ1-5
CDR3aa: CSASRGSNQPQHF

v_gene: TRBV20-1
j_gene: TRBJ1-4
CDR3aa: CSARVGTGIEKLFF

v_gene: TRBV15
j_gene: TRBJ2-3
CDR3aa: CATSGKRGVADTQYF

v_gene: TRBV7-9
j_gene: TRBJ2-2
CDR3aa: CASRETNTGELFF

v_gene: TRBV21-1
j_gene: TRBJ2-5
CDR3aa: CASSIRESRKETQYF

v_gene: TRBV18
j_gene: TRBJ2-2
CDR3aa: CASSPGTGTGELFF

v_gene: TRBV5-6
j_gene: TRBJ2-5
CDR3aa: CASSSYTEVAQETQYF

v_gene: TRBV5-1
j_gene: TRBJ1-2
CDR3aa: CASSPGDLTALLNYGYTF

v_gene: TRBV20-1
j_gene: TRBJ1-5
CDR3aa: CSARGTEGNQPQHF

v_gene: TRBV27
j_gene: TRBJ2-7
CDR3aa: CASSKGTTLYYEQYF

v_gene: TRBV3-1
j_gene: TRBJ2-2
CDR3aa: CASSPRGRNTGELFF

v_gene: TRBV12-3/TRBV12-4
j_gene: TRBJ1-1
CDR3aa: CASRGTVVNTEAFF

v_gene: TRBV24-1
j_gene: TRBJ2-2
CDR3aa: CATSDLAGSNTGELFF

v_gene: TRBV6-2/TRBV6-3
j_gene: TRBJ2-2
CDR3aa: CASSYSQNTGELFF

v_gene: TRBV18
j_gene: TRBJ1-5
CDR3aa: CASSPGTNQPQHF

v_gene: TRBV3-1
j_gene: TRBJ1-6
CDR3aa: CASREGDGSPLHF

v_gene: TRBV20-1
j_gene: TRBJ1-6
CDR3aa: CSARSGRVNSPLHF

v_gene: TRBV6-5
j_gene: TRBJ1-2
CDR3aa: CASSRDRGGYTF

v_gene: TRBV6-2/TRBV6-3
j_gene: TRBJ2-1
CDR3aa: CASSSPNNEQFF

v_gene: TRBV12-3/TRBV12-4
j_gene: TRBJ2-1
CDR3aa: CASSLRSYSGGVNEQFF

v_gene: TRBV7-2
j_gene: TRBJ2-1
CDR3aa: CASSQRGNSYNEQFF

v_gene: TRBV5-1
j_gene: TRBJ1-1
CDR3aa: CASSLGSEAFF

v_gene: TRBV4-1
j_gene: TRBJ2-3
CDR3aa: CASSQDGRTDTQYF

v_gene: TRBV7-8
j_gene: TRBJ1-3
CDR3aa: CASSLVGTGSGNTIYF

v_gene: TRBV7-9
j_gene: TRBJ1-6
CDR3aa: CASSRRGTGVNSPLHF

v_gene: TRBV20-1
j_gene: TRBJ1-4
CDR3aa: CSARGPSRGEKLFF